These T cell receptor beta chains were read from a single sample in a study of blood T cell repertoires in COVID-19. TCRdb keeps only in-frame clones here, not all; method: immunoSEQ multiplex PCR. The data hold roughly 75,000 clones, with roughly 70% observed a single time. The sequenced sample was peripheral blood. These receptors were obtained from a human donor with acute or convalescent COVID-19. The donor label of this sample is uncertain. The CDR3 runs from the conserved cysteine through the conserved F or W. D genes are given only for firm matches. Clone size appears in some rows only: once, few, many, or a class for an expanded clone.

cdr3_nt cdr3_aa j_call d_call clone_size v_call
TGTGCCAGCACCAACAGTAACGAGCAGTACTTC CASTNSNEQYF TRBJ2-7 . . TRBV11-2
TGTGCCAGCAGCTTGAGGGACACCTCCTATAATTCACCCCTCCACTTT CASSLRDTSYNSPLHF TRBJ1-6 . . TRBV5-5
TGCGCCAGCAGCCCCCCGCGGACTAGCGGGTCGGAGGGGTCCTACAATGAGCAGTTCTTC CASSPPRTSGSEGSYNEQFF TRBJ2-1 TRBD2 . TRBV5-1
TGTGCCAGCAGCTCTACGACCGAGAGGGGGCCACTTCTCTCACCCCTCCACTTT CASSSTTERGPLLSPLHF TRBJ1-6 TRBD1 . TRBV11-2
TGTGCCAGCAGTTCGGGGACAGATACGCAGTATTTT CASSSGTDTQYF TRBJ2-3 . . TRBV28
TGTGCCAGCAGTACTGAATCCCGGACAGGGACTAATGAAAAACTGTTTTTT CASSTESRTGTNEKLFF TRBJ1-4 TRBD1 once TRBV28
TGTGCCAGCTCACCCCTCCCTCAGCGGGAGGGAACCGGGGAGCTGTTTTTT CASSPLPQREGTGELFF TRBJ2-2 TRBD2 . TRBV18
TGCGCCAGCAGCGCAGAGGGGGTCACAGATACGCAGTATTTT CASSAEGVTDTQYF TRBJ2-3 . . TRBV4-3
TGTGCCAGTACCGGGACAGCCCGCCACAATGAGCAGTTCTTC CASTGTARHNEQFF TRBJ2-1 TRBD1 . TRBV19
TGTGCCAGCAGTTTAGGGGACAGGCAGGCTTTCTTT CASSLGDRQAFF TRBJ1-1 TRBD1 . TRBV12-3/TRBV12-4
TGTGCCACCAGTGATTCACAGGGAAGACAGCCCCAGCATTTT CATSDSQGRQPQHF TRBJ1-5 . few TRBV24-1
TGTGCCAGCAGCGTAGTGCAAGGGGCTAGTGAGCAGTTCTTC CASSVVQGASEQFF TRBJ2-1 . many TRBV9
TGTGCCAGCAGCCCCTCGCAGGGGGCATCAGGTGGCTACACCTTC CASSPSQGASGGYTF TRBJ1-2 TRBD1 few TRBV4-2
TGTGCCAGCAGTCTCAGCGGGGGCTACACCTTC CASSLSGGYTF TRBJ1-2 . . TRBV28
TGTGCCACCAGTGATGGAGGACAGGGAGTAGCTGGAAACACCATATATTTT CATSDGGQGVAGNTIYF TRBJ1-3 TRBD1 . TRBV24-1
TGCGCCAGCAGCGACAGGGGGCAAGGCTACACCTTC CASSDRGQGYTF TRBJ1-2 TRBD1 once TRBV4-3
TGTGCCAGCAGTGTCCTTGGGGGGGCTGGGACTGAAGCTTTCTTT CASSVLGGAGTEAFF TRBJ1-1 . . TRBV2
TGCGCCAGCAGCTCGTCCGAGGCTGGAAACACCATATATTTT CASSSSEAGNTIYF TRBJ1-3 . . TRBV5-1
TGTGCCAGCAGTTACTCTCTGACTAGCGGCTACGAGCAGTACTTC CASSYSLTSGYEQYF TRBJ2-7 TRBD2 medium-sized TRBV6-2/TRBV6-3
TGTGCCAGCAGTTTTTTGGAGGTCCAGCATTTT CASSFLEVQHF TRBJ1-5 . once TRBV12-3/TRBV12-4
TGTGCCACTAGTGACTTTTGGGGTTTGGGGGGAACCGGGGAGCTGTTTTTT CATSDFWGLGGTGELFF TRBJ2-2 . . TRBV19
TGTGCCAGCAGCCACCCCCGGGGAAAACTGTTTTTT CASSHPRGKLFF TRBJ1-4 . . TRBV7-2
TGTGCCAGCAGCCCTGTCGGGACAGATATAGTATGGAACACTGAAGCTTTCTTT CASSPVGTDIVWNTEAFF TRBJ1-1 TRBD1 . TRBV5-5
TGTGCCAGCAGCGCCGCTGGCGGGACAGATACGCAGTATTTT CASSAAGGTDTQYF TRBJ2-3 . . TRBV6-4
TGCGCCAGCAGCTTGTCAGCGGGAAAGTACGAGCAGTACTTC CASSLSAGKYEQYF TRBJ2-7 TRBD2 . TRBV5-1
TGTGCCAGCAGCGTCGCAGGGGGCACCCTCTATGGCTACACCTTC CASSVAGGTLYGYTF TRBJ1-2 TRBD1 . TRBV9
TGTGCCAGCACCGACCCCGGGACAGCTAACTATGGCTACACCTTC CASTDPGTANYGYTF TRBJ1-2 TRBD1 . TRBV28
TGTGCCAGCAGCACTACTAGCGATCCTTACAATGAGCAGTTCTTC CASSTTSDPYNEQFF TRBJ2-1 TRBD2 . TRBV5-4
TGTGCCAGCAGTTTTAGGGCAGGGGATGGTGGCTACACCTTC CASSFRAGDGGYTF TRBJ1-2 . . TRBV28
TGTGCCAGCAGCTTAGCGGTCAAACAGGGGTTATCACCCCTCCACTTT CASSLAVKQGLSPLHF TRBJ1-6 TRBD1 . TRBV7-2
TGTGCCAGCAGCCAAGACGGGAAAAGGGCGGGAGGGAACACCGGGGAGCTGTTTTTT CASSQDGKRAGGNTGELFF TRBJ2-2 TRBD2 . TRBV3-1/TRBV3-2
TGTGCCAGCAGCCCAGGGGCCAGCGGGAGCCGAGCGGTGGGTGAGCAGTTCTTC CASSPGASGSRAVGEQFF TRBJ2-1 TRBD2 . TRBV9
TGTGCCAGCAGCTTAGAGGACTTTGGCGGGAGGGCAGATACGCAGTATTTT CASSLEDFGGRADTQYF TRBJ2-3 TRBD2 . TRBV7-6
TGCGCCTCAGGGGTGGCTGGGGCCAACGTCCTGACTTTC CASGVAGANVLTF TRBJ2-6 . . TRBV4-1
TGTGCCAGCAGCCCGACAGGCCTTTTTAATTCACCCCTCCACTTT CASSPTGLFNSPLHF TRBJ1-6 . . TRBV7-6
TGCGCCAGCAGCTTGGAGAGAAACTATGGCTACACCTTC CASSLERNYGYTF TRBJ1-2 . . TRBV5-1